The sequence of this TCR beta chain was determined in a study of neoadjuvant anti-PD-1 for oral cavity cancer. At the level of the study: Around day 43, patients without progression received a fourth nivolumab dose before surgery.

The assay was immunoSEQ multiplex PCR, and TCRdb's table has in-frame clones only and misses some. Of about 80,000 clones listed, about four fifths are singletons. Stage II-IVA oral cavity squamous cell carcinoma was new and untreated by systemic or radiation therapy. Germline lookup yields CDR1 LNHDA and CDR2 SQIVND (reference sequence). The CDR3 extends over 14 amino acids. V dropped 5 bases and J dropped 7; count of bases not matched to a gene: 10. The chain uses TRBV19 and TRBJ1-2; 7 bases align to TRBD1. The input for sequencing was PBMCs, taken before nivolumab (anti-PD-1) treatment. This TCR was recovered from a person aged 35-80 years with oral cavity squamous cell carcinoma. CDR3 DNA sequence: TGTGCCAGTAGTCCCCCGAGTAGGGGGCTTGGCTACACCTTC. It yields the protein CASSPPSRGLGYTF.